This T cell receptor (beta chain) was obtained from a study of technical replicates of blood from a few donors. Data came from immunoSEQ multiplex PCR; TCRdb stores just in-frame clones and leaves some out. The sample yields about 81,000 clones, about 97% seen once. The CDR3 loop spans 13 amino acids. Germline V lookup: CDR1 SGDLS, CDR2 YYNGEE. The germline V and J ends were trimmed by 3 bases and 7 bases, with 10 bases remaining between them. This rearrangement joins TRBV9 to TRBJ2-2; possibly TRBD2 for D (5 bases). Input material: T cells isolated from PBMCs. This receptor was taken from a human donor in good health. CDR3 region: CASSGEGGGELFF. CDR3 nucleotides: TGTGCCAGCAGCGGCGAGGGCGGCGGGGAGCTGTTTTTT. Full variable domain (remainder filled in from reference TRBV9 and TRBJ2-2): DSGVTQTPKHLITATGQRVTLRCSPRSGDLSVYWYQQSLDQGLQFLIQYYNGEERAKGNILERFSAQQFPDLHSELNLSSLELGDSALYFCASSGEGGGELFFGEGSRLTVL.